The next 14 T cell receptor beta chains were all read from a single sample in a study of shared clonotypes between healthy human individuals (dated by TCRdb to the early 2020s). Receptors were amplified or captured by the immunoSEQ multiplex PCR assay. Held by TCRdb, this immuneACCESS table contains in-frame sequences only and omits some clones. Under half of the omission traces to an unresolved V gene where checked; the cause of the rest is unknown. The sample data list about 700,000 clones, and 92% of these were observed just once. The top ten clonotypes cover about 24% of the sample. CD8 naive samples were CD45RO-negative cells positively selected for CCR7, giving a CD45RA+CCR7+ population that excluded TemRA cells. What was sequenced was naive CD8+ T cells sorted from blood. According to the study, the label for this sample's cell subset or site signals: CD45RA+CCR7+. These receptors were taken from a man in his thirties or forties in good health.

V usage is TRBV27 and J usage is TRBJ2-7, with TRBD2 identical over 8 bases. The V gene's germline CDR1 is MNHEY and CDR2 SMNVEV (reference sequence). Trimming at V came to 3 bases and at J to 5 bases, leaving 6 bases not matched to a gene. CDR3 size: 14 residues. The CDR3 DNA reads as TGTGCCAGCAGTTTGGGACTAGGGGTCCACGAGCAGTACTTC. Residues: CASSLGLGVHEQYF.

The J gene is TRBJ2-7, the V gene TRBV5-6; 9 positions match TRBD2. This CDR3 contains 16 residues. Germline V lookup: CDR1 SGHDT, CDR2 YYEEEE. Losses at the gene ends were 4 bases for V and 0 bases for J; bases not matched to a gene: 8. CDR3 nucleotide sequence: TGTGCCAGCAGCCCCACTAGCGGGCTTCTCTCCTACGAGCAGTACTTC. Amino acids: CASSPTSGLLSYEQYF.

The chain couples TRBV2 to TRBJ2-5, with D possibly being TRBD1 (5 bases). Trimming took off 3 bases at V and 5 bases at J, with 13 bases between the two ends. There are 14 residues in the CDR3. Germline V gene sequence: CDR1 SNHLY, CDR2 FYNNEI. The CDR3 sequence: CASSDSQGVETQYF. In DNA, the CDR3 is TGTGCCAGCAGTGATTCCCAGGGTGTGGAGACCCAGTACTTC. The whole variable domain, remainder taken from reference TRBV2 and TRBJ2-5, is EPEVTQTPSHQVTQMGQEVILRCVPISNHLYFYWYRQILGQKVEFLVSFYNNEISEKSEIFDDQFSVERPDGSNFTLKIRSTKLEDSAMYFCASSDSQGVETQYFGPGTRLLVL.

This clone appeared many times. V and J are TRBV19 and TRBJ2-7, with TRBD2 identical over 10 bases. The CDR3 spans 12 residues. V was pared by 10 bases and J by 0 bases, with 0 bases of the junction left unmatched. Germline CDR1 LNHDA, CDR2 SQIVND (reference sequence). The CDR3 DNA is TGTGCCACTAGCGGGGGCTCCTACGAGCAGTACTTC. Its translation is CATSGGSYEQYF.

CDR3 in amino acids: CASSLAGGKSSYNEQFF. The CDR3 region has the DNA TGTGCCAGCAGCTTAGCGGGTGGCAAGTCCTCCTACAATGAGCAGTTCTTC. The chain has TRBV7-6 and TRBJ2-1; D not certain. CDR1 is SGHVS and CDR2 is FNYEAQ in the germline V gene. V lost 0 bases, J lost 0 bases, and 12 bases lay in between. This CDR3 spans 17 amino acids.

The chain is built from TRBV2 and TRBJ2-7; 12 nucleotides match TRBD1. V was clipped by 8 bases and J by 5 bases; unmatched bases: 4. Germline V gene data show CDR1 as SNHLY and CDR2 as FYNNEI. This CDR3 is 13 amino acids long. CDR3 DNA sequence: TGTGCCAGCGGGGACAGGGGGCAAGACGAGCAGTACTTC. It codes for CASGDRGQDEQYF.

This clone was recorded a few times. Other DNA sequences in the sample encode the same CDR3. The chain is built from TRBV27 and TRBJ2-7; TRBD2 matches at 12 bases. This CDR3 has 14 amino acids. The germline CDR1 and CDR2 sequences are MNHEY and SMNVEV (reference sequence). V was clipped by 5 bases and J by 2 bases; unmatched bases: 1. CDR3 protein: CASSPSGRAYEQYF. The CDR3 DNA sequence: TGTGCCAGCAGTCCTAGCGGGAGGGCCTACGAGCAGTACTTC.

The chain couples TRBV27 to TRBJ2-2, with unresolved D. The CDR3 contains 16 residues. Germline CDR1 and CDR2: MNHEY and SMNVEV (reference sequence). V lost 7 bases to trimming and J lost 5 bases, with 20 bases between them. For the CDR3, the DNA is TGTGCCAGCACTTCCCTCCATGGTTTTGGGACCGGGGAGCTGTTTTTT. Translated: CASTSLHGFGTGELFF.

This clone was seen a single time. This chain joins TRBV7-9 and TRBJ1-2; perhaps TRBD1 as D (5 bases). The V end was cut by 3 bases, the J end by 6 bases, with 11 bases between. Germline-derived CDR1 and CDR2 are SEHNR and FQNEAQ (reference sequence). This CDR3 contains 13 residues. The CDR3 protein is CASSFAGADGYTF. The DNA of the CDR3 is TGTGCCAGCAGCTTCGCTGGGGCCGATGGCTACACCTTC.

A word on this clone: In the same sample, other DNA sequences code for this CDR3. The rearrangement uses TRBV13 and TRBJ1-5; no clear D. Trimming removed 0 bases at V and 7 bases at J, with 4 bases between. CDR1 is PRHDT and CDR2 is FYEKMQ in the germline V gene (reference sequence). This CDR3 comprises 12 residues. The CDR3 is CASSLGSQPQHF. The CDR3 bases are TGTGCCAGCAGCTTAGGATCACAGCCCCAGCATTTT.

The chain employs TRBV2 and TRBJ2-3; 7 bases line up with TRBD1. This CDR3 is 14 amino acids long. Germline V gene sequence: CDR1 SNHLY, CDR2 FYNNEI. Unmatched junction bases numbered 8, after V lost 7 bases and J lost 4 bases. CDR3 bases: TGTGCCAGCAACCCTCGACAGGGCCCAGATACGCAGTATTTT. It yields the protein CASNPRQGPDTQYF.

This clone has more than one count but fewer than ten. The gene calls are TRBV7-9 and TRBJ2-7; 8 nucleotides line up with TRBD1. Germline values: CDR1 SEHNR, CDR2 FQNEAQ (reference sequence). The J segment lost 6 bases and the V segment lost 5 bases, leaving 3 bases of the junction unmatched. CDR3 size: 12 residues. CDR3 sequence: CASSQTGVEQYF. CDR3 in DNA: TGTGCCAGCAGCCAGACAGGGGTCGAGCAGTACTTC.

The genes are TRBV18 and TRBJ2-7; 9 bases fit TRBD1. V lost 8 bases and J lost 2; bases outside the gene matches: 10. The CDR3 is 15 amino acids. The germline V gene encodes CDR1 KGHSH and CDR2 LQKENI. The CDR3 loop reads CASANRGPNPYEQYF. CDR3 DNA sequence: TGTGCCAGCGCAAACAGGGGGCCAAATCCCTACGAGCAGTACTTC.

The gene calls are TRBV27 and TRBJ1-1, with D possibly being TRBD1 (5 bases). Germline V gene data show CDR1 as MNHEY and CDR2 as SMNVEV (reference sequence). CDR3 length: 16 amino acids. V gave up 7 bases and J gave up 1 base, with 19 bases separating them. The CDR3 loop reads CASKQPKGIGNTEAFF. The CDR3 DNA sequence: TGTGCCAGCAAGCAGCCTAAGGGGATCGGGAACACTGAAGCTTTCTTT.